One sample yielded the 29 T cell receptor beta chains listed below, sequenced in a study of T cells after yellow fever vaccination. Each CDR3 protein gets one entry after TCRdb re-called the 5' RACE reads with MiXCR. The sample contains around 400,000 distinct CDR3 sequences, around 10% of which appear only once. The sequenced sample was PBMCs, obtained on the day of the first yellow fever vaccination. The receptors shown here come from a young man who received the YFV17D yellow fever vaccine.

The rearrangement joins TRBV3-1 to TRBJ1-4, with no clear D. Between the trimmed V and J ends, which lost 5 bases and 5 bases, there was a span of 6 bases. Germline CDR1 LGHDT, CDR2 YNNKEL (reference sequence). CDR3 length equals 12 residues. The CDR3 DNA follows: TGTGCCAGCAGCGGACCAAATGAAAAACTGTTTTTT. Translating gives CASSGPNEKLFF.

There are a few counts of this clonotype. V is TRBV7-8 and J is TRBJ1-1; 7 bases are shared with TRBD1. J gave up 4 bases and V 1 base, and 6 bases lay outside the gene matches. Germline-derived CDR1 and CDR2 are SGHVS and FQNEAQ. CDR3 length equals 15 residues. This chain's CDR3 is CASSLGPGQSTEAFF. The DNA of the CDR3 is TGTGCCAGCAGCTTAGGTCCGGGACAGAGCACTGAAGCTTTCTTT.

This clonotype was observed a few times. The chain carries TRBV27 and TRBJ1-5, with a tentative D call TRBD1 (6 bases). CDR1 is MNHEY, CDR2 SMNVEV, per germline (reference sequence). The V and J ends lost 3 bases and 3 bases respectively, with 9 bases between them. CDR3 size: 14 residues. The CDR3: CASSLDRLNQPQHF. In DNA, the CDR3 is TGTGCCAGCAGTTTGGACAGACTCAATCAGCCCCAGCATTTT.

The chain links TRBV7-2 to TRBJ2-3; D is unresolved. This CDR3 is 16 amino acids long. Germline CDR1 is SGHTA and CDR2 is FQGNSA. Trimming took off 1 base at V and 6 bases at J, with 17 bases between the two ends. Written as DNA, the CDR3 is TGTGCCAGCAGCTTAGGGGGTGGACCTGGTGGGGATACGCAGTATTTT. Translating gives CASSLGGGPGGDTQYF.

This chain connects TRBV5-4 to TRBJ1-6, with D tentatively TRBD1 (5 bases). From germline, CDR1 is SGHNT and CDR2 YYREEE (reference sequence). Trimming took 0 bases from V and 10 from J, leaving 20 bases between them. The CDR3 totals 17 residues. CDR3 DNA sequence: TGTGCCAGCAGCTTGGTGGGTCCCAGGGCAGCCGGGTCACCCCTCCACTTT. As protein: CASSLVGPRAAGSPLHF.

This clonotype was seen ten or more times. The V and J genes are TRBV18 and TRBJ2-1, with D maybe TRBD1 (6 bases). V was clipped by 8 bases and J by 7 bases, with 15 bases between them. Germline V gives CDR1 KGHSH, CDR2 LQKENI. The CDR3 runs to 13 residues. The CDR3 loop is CASSPGTYNEQFF. The DNA of the CDR3 is TGTGCCAGCAGTCCCGGGACATATAATGAGCAGTTCTTC.

This clonotype was counted a single time. The chain couples TRBV5-6 to TRBJ1-1; D is ambiguous. The CDR3 contains 11 residues. V was pared by 2 bases and J by 7 bases, with 6 bases between. Germline CDR1 SGHDT, CDR2 YYEEEE. This CDR3 reads CASSFEYEAFF. In nucleotides, the CDR3 is TGTGCCAGCAGCTTTGAGTATGAAGCTTTCTTT.

The sample holds a few counts of this clonotype. The chain links TRBV4-3 to TRBJ2-7, with no clear D. The V and J ends lost 5 bases and 5 bases respectively, with 16 bases between them. CDR1 and CDR2 (germline): LGHNA, YSLEER. There are 14 residues in the CDR3. In nucleotides, the CDR3 is TGCGCCAGCAGCGCTGCTTTCCTTGTGGACGAGCAGTACTTC. It codes for CASSAAFLVDEQYF.

This clonotype was recorded a few times. The chain combines TRBV12-3 or TRBV12-4 with TRBJ1-1; 10 positions agree with TRBD1. The CDR3 contains 13 residues. V was pared by 7 bases and J by 8 bases, with 7 bases of the junction left unmatched. CDR3 nucleotide sequence: TGTGCCAGCACCGGGACAGGGGTCTCCGAAGCTTTCTTT. Protein sequence: CASTGTGVSEAFF.

The chain employs TRBV7-2 and TRBJ2-7; TRBD2 is a possible D gene (6 bases). There are 15 residues in the CDR3. Germline V gives CDR1 SGHTA, CDR2 FQGNSA. V lost 1 base and J 2 bases, leaving 12 bases between the germline ends. CDR3 protein: CASSLGASDAYEQYV. The CDR3 DNA is TGTGCCAGCAGCTTAGGGGCTAGCGATGCCTACGAGCAGTACGTC.

CDR3 amino acids: CASSYGSGGRGYGYTF. In DNA form, the CDR3 reads TGTGCCAGCAGTTATGGGTCCGGGGGCCGGGGTTATGGCTACACCTTC. The genes are TRBV6-5 and TRBJ1-2; maybe TRBD1 (6 bases). The CDR3 is made up of 16 amino acids. V was pared by 3 bases and J by 5 bases, with 19 bases between. Germline V gene data show CDR1 as MNHEY and CDR2 as SVGAGI.

The chain couples TRBV5-1 to TRBJ1-2; TRBD1 is a possible D gene (6 bases). The CDR3 runs 13 residues. The germline V gene has CDR1 SGHRS and CDR2 YFSETQ. The V end was cut by 3 bases, the J end by 2 bases, with 8 bases between. The CDR3 DNA reads as TGCGCCAGCAGCTCAGGGGAGAACTATGGCTACACCTTC. Protein: CASSSGENYGYTF.

This clonotype was picked up a small number of times. This sequence joins TRBV6-5 and TRBJ2-2, with 7 bases that match TRBD1. The ends lost 0 bases at V and 6 bases at J; junction bases unmatched: 10. There are 17 residues in the CDR3. The germline V gene has CDR1 MNHEY and CDR2 SVGAGI. CDR3 nucleotide sequence: TGTGCCAGCAGTTACTCCGTTTGGGCAGGGGGTTCCGGGGAGCTGTTTTTT. It specifies CASSYSVWAGGSGELFF.

The V gene is TRBV7-2, the J gene TRBJ2-3; TRBD2 matches 8 bases. CDR1 and CDR2 (germline): SGHTA, FQGNSA. V lost 5 bases to trimming and J lost 2 bases; unmatched junction nucleotides: 9. CDR3 size: 16 residues. CDR3 region: CASSPRQRGTTDTQYF. The CDR3 DNA reads as TGTGCCAGCAGCCCCCGTCAGCGGGGGACCACAGATACGCAGTATTTT. Full variable domain (remainder filled in from reference TRBV7-2 and TRBJ2-3): GAGVSQSPSNKVTEKGKDVELRCDPISGHTALYWYRQSLGQGLEFLIYFQGNSAPDKSGLPSDRFSAERTGGSVSTLTIQRTQQEDSAVYLCASSPRQRGTTDTQYFGPGTRLTVL.

This clonotype was detected ten times or more. V is TRBV5-1 and J is TRBJ1-4; TRBD1 is a possible D gene (6 bases). With 4 bases removed from V and 0 bases from J, the gap between germline ends came to 28 bases. Per the germline V gene, CDR1 is SGHRS and CDR2 is YFSETQ. The length of the CDR3 is 21 residues. The CDR3 region is CASSPGRRGALANATNEKLFF. The CDR3, as DNA: TGCGCCAGCAGCCCCGGGCGGAGGGGGGCCCTAGCCAACGCAACTAATGAAAAACTGTTTTTT.

V is TRBV20-1 and J is TRBJ2-1; D is perhaps TRBD2 (7 bases). There are 14 residues in the CDR3. Germline CDR1 reads DFQATT; CDR2 reads SNEGSKA (reference sequence). The V end was cut by 3 bases, the J end by 6 bases, with 15 bases between. The CDR3 loop reads CSAREGGPFNEQFF. The CDR3 DNA sequence: TGCAGTGCTAGGGAGGGGGGGCCTTTCAATGAGCAGTTCTTC.

The chain is built from TRBV5-5 and TRBJ1-2; the D is unclear. The CDR3 length is 15 residues. Germline CDR1 and CDR2: SGHKS and YYEKEE (reference sequence). V dropped 0 bases and J dropped 5 bases, with 14 bases sitting between them. In DNA, the CDR3 is TGTGCCAGCAGCTTGGATAATGGTTTGGAGTATGGCTACACCTTC. Residues: CASSLDNGLEYGYTF.

This clonotype turned up a few times. The rearrangement uses TRBV23-1 and TRBJ2-5; TRBD2 matches at 7 bases. TRBV23-1 is known as an ORF, though its function is uncertain. CDR3 size: 15 residues. V trimming: 2 bases; J trimming: 5 bases; junction bases outside the gene matches: 8. The CDR3 loop is CASSQPWGGRETQYF. The DNA for the CDR3 is TGCGCCAGCAGTCAACCGTGGGGGGGTCGGGAGACCCAGTACTTC.

CDR3 nucleotides: TGTGCCAGCAGTGAAGAGGCTACAGATACGCAGTATTTT. It is translated as CASSEEATDTQYF. J is TRBJ2-3 and V is TRBV2; D unclear. V gave up 1 base and J gave up 3 bases, with 5 bases separating them. CDR1 is SNHLY, CDR2 FYNNEI, per germline. CDR3 size: 13 residues. The full variable domain, its missing parts supplied by reference TRBV2 and TRBJ2-3, is EPEVTQTPSHQVTQMGQEVILRCVPISNHLYFYWYRQILGQKVEFLVSFYNNEISEKSEIFDDQFSVERPDGSNFTLKIRSTKLEDSAMYFCASSEEATDTQYFGPGTRLTVL.

The rearrangement joins TRBV6-1 to TRBJ2-7; D not certain. The CDR3 is 13 residues long. Per germline, CDR1 MNHNS and CDR2 SASEGT. With 0 bases removed from V and 7 bases from J, the gap between germline ends came to 10 bases. This chain's CDR3 is CASSEASPPEQYV. CDR3 sequence (DNA): TGTGCCAGCAGTGAAGCGAGTCCCCCGGAGCAGTACGTC.

This clonotype was observed at least ten times. V gene TRBV5-1 combines with J gene TRBJ2-2; TRBD2 agrees at 10 bases. Germline loops: CDR1 SGHRS, CDR2 YFSETQ. The CDR3 is 17 residues long. The junction had 6 bases not matched to a gene; V was cut back by 0 bases and J by 4 bases. CDR3 loop: CASSLASGGAVTGELFF. Here the CDR3 DNA reads TGCGCCAGCAGCTTGGCCAGCGGGGGGGCCGTCACCGGGGAGCTGTTTTTT.

The J gene is TRBJ2-7, the V gene TRBV6-1; perhaps TRBD1 as D (5 bases). V was shortened by 7 bases and J by 9 bases, with 25 bases between the two germline ends. CDR3 length: 15 residues. Germline V gene sequence: CDR1 MNHNS, CDR2 SASEGT. DNA for the CDR3: TGTGCCAGCACCCCGGGCCAGGGATTCCTACGATGGCAGTACTTC. It translates to CASTPGQGFLRWQYF.

The chain is built from TRBV4-1 and TRBJ1-1, with D perhaps TRBD1 (6 bases). The CDR3 runs to 15 residues. Germline V CDR1 and CDR2: MGHRA, YSYEKL. V shed 0 bases and J shed 3 bases, with 11 bases lying between them. CDR3 in amino acids: CASSQEKQGDTEAFF. The CDR3 DNA follows: TGCGCCAGCAGCCAAGAAAAACAGGGTGACACTGAAGCTTTCTTT.

The chain is built from TRBV4-1 and TRBJ2-1; D is possibly TRBD1 (6 bases). Germline loops: CDR1 MGHRA, CDR2 YSYEKL. V lost 2 bases and J lost 9, with 11 bases in between. This CDR3 region has 13 residues. The CDR3 DNA follows: TGCGCCAGCAGCCAATACAGGGTTCCTGAGCAGTTCTTC. It translates to CASSQYRVPEQFF.

This clonotype has ten or more counts. J is TRBJ2-5 and V is TRBV7-2; TRBD1 agrees at 7 bases. CDR1 and CDR2 from the germline V gene are SGHTA and FQGNSA. The length of the CDR3 is 14 residues. J gave up 3 bases and V 2 bases, and 3 bases lay outside the gene matches. In nucleotides, the CDR3 is TGTGCCAGCAGCTTAACAGGGGCTGAAGAGACCCAGTACTTC. This sequence encodes CASSLTGAEETQYF. Full variable domain (rest looked up from reference TRBV7-2 and TRBJ2-5): GAGVSQSPSNKVTEKGKDVELRCDPISGHTALYWYRQSLGQGLEFLIYFQGNSAPDKSGLPSDRFSAERTGGSVSTLTIQRTQQEDSAVYLCASSLTGAEETQYFGPGTRLLVL.

This clonotype was seen only a few times. The chain uses TRBV7-2 and TRBJ2-7; weak D call: TRBD1 (5 bases). This CDR3 is built from 12 residues. Germline-derived CDR1 and CDR2 are SGHTA and FQGNSA. V was shortened by 0 bases and J by 9 bases, with 9 bases between the two germline ends. The chain's CDR3 is CASSLATARQYF. The DNA of the CDR3 is TGTGCCAGCAGCTTAGCGACAGCCCGGCAGTACTTC.

The rearrangement links TRBV28 to TRBJ2-7; the match to TRBD2 covers 7 bases. The CDR3 consists of 13 residues. V gave up 2 bases and J gave up 5 bases; unmatched junction bases: 3. CDR1 and CDR2 from the germline V gene are MDHEN and SYDVKM. The CDR3 loop is CASSLGTTHEQYF. CDR3 in DNA: TGTGCCAGCAGTTTAGGGACTACGCACGAGCAGTACTTC.

This clonotype was seen repeatedly, ten times or more. The chain uses TRBV7-2 and TRBJ2-7, with D unclear. This CDR3 is 15 amino acids long. Germline V lookup: CDR1 SGHTA, CDR2 FQGNSA. The V gene lost 5 bases and the J gene lost 2 bases, with 16 bases spanning the gap. The CDR3, as DNA: TGTGCCAGCAGCGTATTAGGTTTTCCCACCTACGAGCAGTACTTC. This sequence encodes CASSVLGFPTYEQYF. The entire variable domain, with the rest obtained from reference TRBV7-2 and TRBJ2-7, is as follows: GAGVSQSPSNKVTEKGKDVELRCDPISGHTALYWYRQSLGQGLEFLIYFQGNSAPDKSGLPSDRFSAERTGGSVSTLTIQRTQQEDSAVYLCASSVLGFPTYEQYFGPGTRLTVT.

The chain uses TRBV7-2 and TRBJ1-2, with TRBD1 matching over 11 bases. This CDR3 spans 15 amino acids. Germline V lookup: CDR1 SGHTA, CDR2 FQGNSA. V shed 7 bases, J shed 1 base, and the junction held 5 bases outside the gene matches. CDR3 residues: CASTTDRGLNYGYTF. The DNA of the CDR3 is TGTGCCAGCACCACGGACAGGGGGCTTAACTATGGCTACACCTTC.